The rows below give T cell receptor beta chains drawn from one sample of a study of blood T cell repertoires in COVID-19. Using immunoSEQ multiplex PCR, the repertoire was profiled, and TCRdb retains in-frame clones only, with some absent. The table includes 60,000 to 75,000 clones, about nine tenths detected once. Sample: peripheral blood. The source is a man aged 25-45 years with acute or convalescent COVID-19. Both conserved end residues are part of each CDR3. The D gene is left open where the match is weak. Clone size is not always given. Where it is, it says once, few, many or a class for expanded clones.

d_gene	v_gene	j_gene	abundance	CDR3nt	CDR3aa
TRBD1	TRBV19	TRBJ1-3	.	TGTGCCAGTAGTGTGGACAGGGGAGAGACTGGAAACACCATATATTTT	CASSVDRGETGNTIYF
TRBD1	TRBV11-3	TRBJ2-5	once	TGTGCCAGCAGCTTAGATGGGGGCAGGGGGCTGCAAGAGACCCAGTACTTC	CASSLDGGRGLQETQYF
TRBD1	TRBV9	TRBJ2-3	.	TGTGCCAGCAGCGTGACTTCAGGGGGCGCCGTTTCAGATACGCAGTATTTT	CASSVTSGGAVSDTQYF
TRBD1	TRBV11-2	TRBJ2-5	.	TGTGCCAGCAGCTCCTGGACAGGGGGCGTTGAGACCCAGTACTTC	CASSSWTGGVETQYF
.	TRBV29-1	TRBJ1-4	.	TGCAGCGTTGCGGGACACACTAATGAAAAACTGTTTTTT	CSVAGHTNEKLFF
TRBD1	TRBV3-1/TRBV3-2	TRBJ1-3	.	TGTGCCAGCAGCCGGACAGGGGCGACCTCTGGAAACACCATATATTTT	CASSRTGATSGNTIYF
.	TRBV19	TRBJ1-2	.	TGTGCCAGTAGTATGGGAGGTGGCTACACCTTC	CASSMGGGYTF
TRBD1	TRBV7-9	TRBJ1-1	.	TGTGCCAGCAGCCGGCCCGGGACAGGGGGCACTGAAGCTTTCTTT	CASSRPGTGGTEAFF
.	TRBV12-3/TRBV12-4	TRBJ1-5	medium-sized	TGTGCCAGCAGTTTACGGGGATCAGAGCCCCAGCATTTT	CASSLRGSEPQHF
TRBD1	TRBV5-1	TRBJ2-7	.	TGCGCCAGCAGCTTGGGGGAATTAGGGGACAGCCTCTCCTACGAGCAGTACTTC	CASSLGELGDSLSYEQYF
TRBD2	TRBV3-1/TRBV3-2	TRBJ2-7	.	TGTGCCAGCAGCCAAGGTCGGACTAGTCGGGGCGAGCAGTACTTC	CASSQGRTSRGEQYF
.	TRBV24-1	TRBJ1-1	.	TGTGCCACCAGTGATTCTCGGGGTGGAATCGCTGAAGCTTTCTTT	CATSDSRGGIAEAFF
TRBD2	TRBV12-3/TRBV12-4	TRBJ2-5	once	TGTGCCAGCAGTCCGGGGGGTCAAGAGACCCAGTACTTC	CASSPGGQETQYF
.	TRBV5-4	TRBJ2-5	.	TGTGCCAGCAGCTCAGCGGTGTACCAAGAGACCCAGTACTTC	CASSSAVYQETQYF
TRBD2	TRBV10-3	TRBJ2-7	.	TGTGCCACAAGTCCTCGGGGACTAGCGGGAGAAGGTTACGAGCAGTACTTC	CATSPRGLAGEGYEQYF
.	TRBV6-5	TRBJ1-2	.	TGTGCCAGCAGTTACGAGGGGAGGGGCTACACCTTC	CASSYEGRGYTF
TRBD1	TRBV4-2	TRBJ2-5	.	TGTGCCAGCAGGGAACTAGGGGGCTCGGAGACCCAGTACTTC	CASRELGGSETQYF
.	TRBV2	TRBJ2-5	.	TGTGCCAGCAGTGAGGGTCGAGGAGGCGCGAGAGAGACCCAGTACTTC	CASSEGRGGARETQYF
.	TRBV6-2/TRBV6-3	TRBJ1-5	.	TGTGCCAGCAGTTACTATGGGGGGGGTTATAGCAATCAGCCCCAGCATTTT	CASSYYGGGYSNQPQHF
.	TRBV7-2	TRBJ1-1	.	TGTGCCAGCAGCTCACAGGGTGCGGTCGCTGAAGCTTTCTTT	CASSSQGAVAEAFF
.	TRBV27	TRBJ2-1	.	TGTGCCAGCAGTTTATTCCCGGGGTTGGATGAGCAGTTCTTC	CASSLFPGLDEQFF
.	TRBV5-6	TRBJ1-2	.	TGTGCCAGCAGCAGTCCGACAGGCCCGATCTATGGCTACACCTTC	CASSSPTGPIYGYTF
.	TRBV9	TRBJ1-1	.	TGTGCCAGCAGCGTGAGCCCGGGAGGCACTGAAGCTTTCTTT	CASSVSPGGTEAFF
.	TRBV9	TRBJ2-2	.	TGTGCCAGCAGCGTAGGTGGAGGGTGGGAGACCGGGGAGCTGTTTTTT	CASSVGGGWETGELFF
.	TRBV4-3	TRBJ1-4	.	TGCGCCAGCAGCCAAGATCTGCCAGGGAATGAAAAACTGTTTTTT	CASSQDLPGNEKLFF
.	TRBV5-1	TRBJ2-2	.	TGCGCCAGCAGCTTGGCCGCGCTAGGGGGCGGGGAGCTGTTTTTT	CASSLAALGGGELFF
TRBD2	TRBV2	TRBJ2-3	.	TGTGCCAGCAGAAAAAGACTAGCGGGGACCACTAGCACAGATACGCAGTATTTT	CASRKRLAGTTSTDTQYF
TRBD1	TRBV5-4	TRBJ1-2	.	TGTGCCAGCAGCTTGGACAGGGGGCCAATTTACACCTTC	CASSLDRGPIYTF
.	TRBV12-5	TRBJ2-5	.	TGTGCTAGTGGTTTGGTAATCCAGGGGGGGACCCAGTACTTC	CASGLVIQGGTQYF
TRBD1	TRBV11-2	TRBJ2-6	.	TGTGCCAGCAGCAAAACACAGGGGGTATCTGGGGCCAACGTCCTGACTTTC	CASSKTQGVSGANVLTF
TRBD2	TRBV24-1	TRBJ2-1	.	TGTGCCACCAAGGCTAGCGGGGGAGGTGAGCAGTTCTTC	CATKASGGGEQFF
TRBD1	TRBV10-3	TRBJ1-4	.	TGTGCCATCAGTGAACAGGGGAAGCAGGGAGAAAAACTGTTTTTT	CAISEQGKQGEKLFF
TRBD2	TRBV29-1	TRBJ2-1	.	TGCAGCGTTGAAGACGGTCTAGCGGTCGCGGACGAGCAGTTCTTC	CSVEDGLAVADEQFF
.	TRBV28	TRBJ1-1	.	TGTGCCAGCAGCCGGGGTACTCTCTCAGCTTTCTTT	CASSRGTLSAFF
.	TRBV7-9	TRBJ1-2	.	TGTGCCAGCAGCCCCGTGGGAGATCCTCGATATGGCTACACCTTC	CASSPVGDPRYGYTF
TRBD2	TRBV30	TRBJ2-2	few	TGTGCCTCCCACGGGGGGTTGGGTCTTAGCAAAAACACCGGGGAGCTGTTTTTT	CASHGGLGLSKNTGELFF
TRBD1	TRBV6-1	TRBJ1-4	once	TGTGCCAGCAGTGAAGGTGGGGGGACAGCAGGTTTTAATGAAAAACTGTTTTTT	CASSEGGGTAGFNEKLFF
TRBD1	TRBV6-5	TRBJ2-1	.	TGTGCCAGCAAAGTGACAGGGGGCATCGATGAGCAGTTCTTC	CASKVTGGIDEQFF
.	TRBV12-2	TRBJ1-1	.	TGTGCAAGTCGCTTATTTCTTCAGGGCGACAGGGCGAACCTGAACACTGAAGCTTTCTTT	CASRLFLQGDRANLNTEAFF
TRBD1	TRBV30	TRBJ1-2	.	TGTGCCTGGAGTGCACGGGGGACAGTCCCTCTCCATGGCTACACCTTC	CAWSARGTVPLHGYTF
.	TRBV30	TRBJ1-2	.	TGTGCCTGGAGTGTAGGCCGCCCGGGGTTCTATGGCTACACCTTC	CAWSVGRPGFYGYTF
TRBD2	TRBV9	TRBJ2-3	.	TGTGCCAGCAGCCCCTGGACTAGCGGGAGCACAGATACGCAGTATTTT	CASSPWTSGSTDTQYF
TRBD1	TRBV7-2	TRBJ2-1	.	TGTGCCAGCAGCTACCGGGACAGGGGTCAATATGAGCAGTTCTTC	CASSYRDRGQYEQFF
.	TRBV12-5	TRBJ2-1	.	TGTGCTAGTGGCCCCCGGACAGACGATGAGCAGTTCTTC	CASGPRTDDEQFF
.	TRBV15	TRBJ2-1	.	TGTGCCACCAGCAGACGTCGAGGGGGAACAGGCTACAATGAGCAGTTCTTC	CATSRRRGGTGYNEQFF
TRBD1	TRBV10-3	TRBJ1-2	.	TGTGCCATCAGTGAGTCCGGGACAGGGTTTGGCTACACCTTC	CAISESGTGFGYTF